This T cell receptor beta chain was identified during a study of graft-versus-host responses after intestinal transplantation. Study-wide results and caveats: Recipient marrow contained GvH clones, some of which appeared first in ileum or blood.

The V segment lost 7 bases and the J segment 4 bases; nucleotides outside the gene matches: 7. CDR1 is SNHLY and CDR2 is FYNNEI in the germline V gene. The CDR3 runs 15 residues. With regard to this clone: What it binds is unknown.

Graft-derived tissue was subjected to processing to liberate intraepithelial and lamina propria lymphocytes. The data were produced by immunoSEQ multiplex PCR, yet TCRdb's version contains in-frame clones alone and is incomplete. The top ten clones hold around 7.8% of a sample with more than 15,000 clones, 65% to 85% of them seen once. Sequences were derived from ileum tissue, sampled almost 470 days after intestinal transplant. This clonotype was sampled from a human patient who received an intestinal transplant, so some T cells may come from the graft donor. The chain links TRBV2 to TRBJ1-5, with 10 bases aligning to TRBD1. The CDR3 protein is CASTEDRGGNQPQHF. The CDR3 DNA reads TGTGCCAGCACAGAGGACAGGGGGGGAAATCAGCCCCAGCATTTT.